The clone carrying this TCR beta chain was detected a few times. The antigen remains undetermined. This sample was included in a study of post-analysis software for immune sequencing data. Built from TCR beta cDNA, the libraries had unique molecular identifiers in them. MiXCR, run by TCRdb on the PCR reads, gives a single entry per CDR3 protein. The sample has fewer than 550,000 distinct CDR3 sequences; 30% to 40% are singletons. General study points: The five TRBV segments detected at higher frequency in patients than in controls included TRBV5-6, TRBV5-1 and TRBV20-1.

V lost 6 bases to trimming and J lost 4 bases, with 10 bases between them. The CDR3 spans 12 residues. The specimen sequenced was blood. This sequence joins TRBV12-3 or TRBV12-4 and TRBJ2-7; a weak D match, TRBD1 (5 bases). This receptor was identified in a girl under 18 with multiple sclerosis. CDR3 protein: CASSIRVYEQYF. DNA of the CDR3: TGTGCCAGCAGCATCAGGGTTTACGAGCAGTACTTC.